One and the same sample provided the 15 T cell receptor beta chains below, sequenced in a study of CD8+CD57+ T cells in acquired aplastic anemia. Template material for TCR beta VDJ and CDR3 profiling consisted of genomic DNA. TCRdb redid the calling of the reads with MiXCR, one entry per CDR3 protein. Among about 160,000 distinct CDR3 sequences listed, more than 40% were seen once. The sequenced patients had an expansion of CD8+CD57+ cells seen by flow cytometry. Sequencing was carried out using sorted CD4+, CD8+, or CD8+CD57+ T cells (not recorded which) from PBMCs. All receptors derive from a human donor with aplastic anemia.

This chain joins TRBV15 and TRBJ2-1, with a weak D call TRBD2 (5 bases). This CDR3 comprises 14 residues. V dropped 3 bases and J dropped 5 bases, with 11 bases sitting between them. Germline CDR1 is LNHNV and CDR2 is YYDKDF (reference sequence). The CDR3 loop reads CATSSAPGDNEQFF. DNA for the CDR3: TGTGCCACCAGCAGTGCCCCCGGGGACAATGAGCAGTTCTTC.

This chain uses TRBV10-3 with TRBJ2-1, with D possibly matching TRBD2 (6 bases). This CDR3 is 13 amino acids long. V was trimmed by 11 bases and J by 1 base, leaving 12 bases between them. Looked up from germline, CDR1 is ENHRY and CDR2 is SYGVKD. CDR3 region: CAFGGPSYNEQFF. In DNA form, the CDR3 reads TGTGCCTTCGGGGGTCCTTCCTACAATGAGCAGTTCTTC.

The rearrangement links TRBV14 to TRBJ2-2, with 13 nucleotides matching TRBD2. J gave up 5 bases and V 6 bases, and 3 bases lay outside the gene matches. Germline V gives CDR1 SGHDN, CDR2 FVKESK. The CDR3 spans 15 residues. CDR3 region: CASSSGLAGTGELFF. The CDR3 DNA is TGTGCCAGCAGTTCGGGACTAGCGGGGACCGGGGAGCTGTTTTTT.

This chain joins TRBV20-1 and TRBJ2-7, with D possibly matching TRBD1 (5 bases). With 4 bases removed from V and 1 base from J, the gap between germline ends came to 11 bases. The CDR3 consists of 13 residues. Germline-derived CDR1 and CDR2 are DFQATT and SNEGSKA (reference sequence). Here the CDR3 DNA reads TGCAGTGCTACGTGGGGCCTGTCCTACGAGCAGTACTTC. Protein product: CSATWGLSYEQYF.

This clonotype was detected many times. The chain is built from TRBV2 and TRBJ2-1, with 11 nucleotides matching TRBD2. After removal of 6 bases from V and 3 bases from J, the junction contained 7 bases not matched to a gene. This CDR3 is built from 16 residues. From germline, CDR1 is SNHLY and CDR2 FYNNEI. The CDR3 loop is CASSGSSGRDYNEQFF. The CDR3 DNA is TGTGCCAGCAGCGGGAGTAGCGGGAGGGACTACAATGAGCAGTTCTTC.

This chain uses TRBV20-1 with TRBJ1-3; D gene unclear. The CDR3 consists of 15 residues. Germline CDR1 and CDR2: DFQATT and SNEGSKA (reference sequence). The ends were cut back, 5 bases at V and 0 bases at J, with 14 bases in the middle. The CDR3: CSASPQEFSGNTIYF. CDR3 sequence (DNA): TGCAGTGCTTCCCCCCAGGAGTTCTCTGGAAACACCATATATTTT.

A note on this clonotype: A junction end diverges from the germline sequence, so it may reflect a read error. The chain joins TRBV4-1 to TRBJ1-6; the D is unclear. This CDR3 spans 12 amino acids. Germline-derived CDR1 and CDR2 are MGHRA and YSYEKL. The DNA of the CDR3 is TGCACCAGCAGCCAAGACTCTTCACCCCTCCACTTT. Its protein is CTSSQDSSPLHF.

The chain is built from TRBV25-1 and TRBJ2-7, with D possibly being TRBD1 (7 bases). There are 18 residues in the CDR3. Germline-derived CDR1 and CDR2 are MGHDK and SYGVNS. Trimming took 5 bases from V and 0 from J, leaving 23 bases between them. The CDR3 is CASSPRSGGQRSSYEQYF. The DNA for the CDR3 is TGTGCCAGCAGTCCCAGGTCCGGGGGACAGCGAAGCTCCTACGAGCAGTACTTC.

This clonotype was counted many times. The rearrangement uses TRBV19 and TRBJ2-1, with D possibly TRBD2 on 5 matching bases. The ends were cut back, 3 bases at V and 9 bases at J, with 24 bases in the middle. Germline V gene sequence: CDR1 LNHDA, CDR2 SQIVND (reference sequence). This CDR3 is built from 17 residues. CDR3 amino acids: CASSIGGPDSTSPEQFF. The CDR3 DNA reads as TGTGCCAGTAGTATCGGAGGTCCGGACTCAACATCCCCTGAGCAGTTCTTC.

The genes are TRBV19 and TRBJ1-1; maybe TRBD1 (6 bases). CDR1 and CDR2 (germline): LNHDA, SQIVND (reference sequence). The CDR3 loop spans 15 amino acids. V was clipped by 1 base and J by 4 bases, with 13 bases between them. The CDR3 sequence: CASSIGDTWSTEAFF. CDR3 DNA: TGTGCCAGTAGTATAGGGGACACCTGGTCCACTGAAGCTTTCTTT. The full variable domain, rest sourced from reference TRBV19 and TRBJ1-1, is DGGITQSPKYLFRKEGQNVTLSCEQNLNHDAMYWYRQDPGQGLRLIYYSQIVNDFQKGDIAEGYSVSREKKESFPLTVTSAQKNPTAFYLCASSIGDTWSTEAFFGQGTRLTVV.

The chain couples TRBV24-1 to TRBJ2-7, with D unresolved. The CDR3 has 10 amino acids. Germline V gene sequence: CDR1 KGHDR, CDR2 SFDVKD. Trimming cost V 12 bases and J 5 bases, with 10 bases left between them. The CDR3 reads CASTIHEQYF. CDR3 in DNA: TGTGCCTCGACAATCCACGAGCAGTACTTC.

This chain links TRBV25-1 with TRBJ2-3; D is unclear. Trimming took 4 bases from V and 1 from J, leaving 3 bases between them. The germline CDR1 and CDR2 sequences are MGHDK and SYGVNS. The CDR3 totals 12 residues. The CDR3 nucleotides are TGTGCCAGCAGTGCCGGCACAGATACGCAGTATTTT. Its protein is CASSAGTDTQYF.

This clonotype has a handful of counts. Being one base from a much bigger clone, this may be a read error. This likely comes from a read error, as the CDR3 has no conserved phenylalanine or tryptophan at its end. The chain has TRBV4-1 and TRBJ2-7; TRBD2 agrees at 9 bases. The germline V gene has CDR1 MGHRA and CDR2 YSYEKL. The CDR3 consists of 15 residues. Trimming at V came to 1 base and at J to 3 bases, leaving 4 bases not matched to a gene. Written as DNA, the CDR3 is TGCGCCAGCAGCCAAGTAGCGGGGGAAAGCTACGAGCAGTACCTC. Amino acids: CASSQVAGESYEQYL.

The chain links TRBV3-1 to TRBJ2-3; D may be TRBD1 or TRBD2 (6 bases each). Germline V gene lookup returns CDR1 LGHDT and CDR2 YNNKEL (reference sequence). The CDR3 is 18 amino acids. V gave up 0 bases and J gave up 2 bases, with 18 bases separating them. CDR3: CASSQDRGPGPYTDTQYF. For the CDR3, the DNA is TGTGCCAGCAGCCAAGATCGGGGGCCGGGACCCTACACAGATACGCAGTATTTT.

The chain employs TRBV7-4 and TRBJ2-5, with TRBD2 identical over 11 bases. The DNA end lines up better with TRBJ2-7; the J call may be wrong. The V gene's germline CDR1 is SGHVT and CDR2 SQSDAQ. This CDR3 has 14 amino acids. The CDR3, as DNA: TGTGCCACCATGCTAGCGGGGGGCGGGTACGAGCAGTACTTC. It translates to CATMLAGGGYEQYF.